The entry that follows covers one TCR beta chain sequence. This clonotype is termed medium-sized (0.01 to 0.1%). Its antigen is still unknown. No base-level quality is on record; no much larger clone is a single base apart. This sample stems from a study of T cells generated in artificial thymic organoids (dated by TCRdb to 2017 to 2019). Concerning the study at large: In some experiments, thymic T cells were further FACS-purified to deplete CD4 immature single positive or double positive precursors. The TCR alpha and beta CDR3 repertoires of CD8 single positive T cells derived from in vitro artificial thymic organoids were compared with those of thymic and peripheral blood naive CD8 T cells. Displayed repertoire sequencing data were described as representative of three independent experiments. General findings and caveats noted by the study authors: Physiological TCR clonotype diversity, comparable to that of thymic and blood naive CD8 T cells, was observed in organoid-derived CD8 single positive T cells.

Primary CD8+ T cells were enriched by magnetic beads using the Miltenyi CD8+ T cell Isolation Kit. Prior to RNA extraction, CD3+TCRalphabeta+CD8 single positive T cells from organoids and thymus were isolated by FACS sorting. For each sample, total RNA was purified from approximately 40,000 to 200,000 sorted cells using the RNeasy Micro kit, and RNA quality was assessed on an Agilent RNA 6000 Nano chip. To release thymocytes, the researchers dissected thymic fragments, broke them apart by pipetting, and passed the material through a 70 um strainer. Separate semi-nested PCR amplifications were run for the TCRalpha and TCRbeta libraries, using Advantage 2 and reverse primers located in the TRAC or TRBC constant regions. The amount of total RNA used for first-strand cDNA synthesis ranged from 3.5 to 500 ng. TCR cDNA libraries were made by 5'-RACE with the SMARTer PCR cDNA Synthesis kit, using a poly-dT primer for first-strand synthesis. Semi-nested constant-region reverse primers carried 5-nucleotide sample-specific barcodes, and products were cleaned with the Zymo DNA Clean and Concentrator-5 kit. Up to ten barcoded samples were pooled, ligated to Illumina adaptors and sequenced as 2 x 150 bp paired-end reads on an Illumina MiSeq. Under the source paper's analysis protocol: Demultiplexed reads were aligned using BLAT against a custom library containing all human TRAV, TRAJ, TRBV, TRBD and TRBJ combinations from IMGT. The best BLAT hits were picked using pslCDnaFilter (-maxAligns=1, -ignoreIntrons), and custom Perl scripts were used to calculate clonotype frequencies. The raw public reads went through TCRdb reprocessing: fastp at Q25, MiXCR clone calling, in-frame beta chains kept. CDR3 protein duplicates are merged, each entry listing the most common genes and DNA. The V and J calls here are based on TCRdb, not the publication. The sample includes some 8,000 distinct CDR3 sequences, with around 20% observed a single time. The top ten constitute 1.4% of the sample.

The CDR3 goes from the cysteine to the phenylalanine over 19 residues. The kept DNA is CDR3 alone, 57 bases in frame from the first base. The germline V gene provides CDR1 MDHEN and CDR2 SYDVKM. V and J are trimmed by 5 bases and 3 bases, and the gene matches miss 17 bases of the junction. The sequenced material came from naive CD8+ T cells from the thymus. The sample's cell subset or site label, decoded: CD3+TCRalphabeta+CD8SP T cells; for blood, CD45RO-CCR7+ naive CD8+ T cells. The chain employs TRBV28 and TRBJ2-3, and 10 junction bases match TRBD2. The receptor's source is a human donor who gave cord blood stem cells for thymic organoid culture, a cardiac surgery patient who gave postnatal thymus, or a blood donor (not recorded which). The CDR3 amino acid sequence is: CASSAAGGPFGLLTDTQYF. The DNA reads as follows: TGTGCCAGCAGTGCAGCGGGAGGGCCCTTCGGTCTGCTTACAGATACGCAGTATTTT.